This TCR beta chain was retrieved from a study of radiotherapy plus CTLA-4 blockade in lung cancer. The study's findings and limits: TCR clones of tumor origin grew in blood after radiotherapy plus ipilimumab.

Produced via immunoSEQ multiplex PCR; TCRdb's table is partial and in-frame only. The table has 90,000 to 100,000 clones, 65% to 75% seen once. The CDR3 spans 13 residues. The germline V gene has CDR1 LNHDA and CDR2 SQIVND (reference sequence). V dropped 3 bases and J dropped 4; count of bases not matched to a gene: 0. Regarding this clone: Its antigen remains unidentified.

The rearrangement links TRBV19 to TRBJ2-5; 9 bases are a match to TRBD1. This TCR came from a human donor with non-small cell lung cancer who had a partial response to radiotherapy plus ipilimumab. Some clones in this sample may be carry-over from other donors' samples. Specimen: peripheral blood, collected from a patient treated with radiotherapy plus ipilimumab. CDR3: CASSMTGGETQYF. The DNA for the CDR3 is TGTGCCAGTAGTATGACAGGGGGAGAGACCCAGTACTTC.